The 3 T cell receptor beta chains below all came from one sample that was sequenced in a study of shared clonotypes between healthy human individuals. Sequencing used immunoSEQ multiplex PCR; TCRdb keeps in-frame clones, though not all of them. The table has hundreds of thousands of clones, 70% to 80% seen once; the top ten hold around 12%. Sequencing was carried out using PBMCs. The receptors originated from a woman aged 40 to 50 in good health. Some clones in this sample may be carry-over from other donors' samples.

The chain has TRBV27 and TRBJ2-5; 7 nucleotides match TRBD1. J lost 3 bases, V lost 5 bases, and 18 bases had no gene match. Germline values: CDR1 MNHEY, CDR2 SMNVEV (reference sequence). The CDR3 has 18 residues. The CDR3 region is CASSLYSGGPTYKETQYF. In DNA form, the CDR3 reads TGTGCCAGCAGTCTCTATTCAGGGGGACCAACGTATAAAGAGACCCAGTACTTC.

This clone was seen just once. The J gene is TRBJ2-7, the V gene TRBV7-2, with D tentatively TRBD2 (5 bases). Germline V lookup: CDR1 SGHTA, CDR2 FQGNSA. The CDR3 has 14 amino acids. The V end was cut by 1 base, the J end by 3 bases, with 10 bases between. CDR3 DNA sequence: TGTGCCAGCAGCTTAGGTGTAACTAGCTACGAGCAGTACTTC. Translated, it gives CASSLGVTSYEQYF.

CDR3 in DNA: TGTGCCAGCAGCTTACAGGGGGCGGGTAATGAAAAACTGTTTTTT. This translates into CASSLQGAGNEKLFF. This sequence joins TRBV7-9 and TRBJ1-4; TRBD1 matches at 8 bases. The trim removed 2 bases at V and 4 bases at J, leaving 3 bases unmatched. Germline V gives CDR1 SEHNR, CDR2 FQNEAQ (reference sequence). The CDR3 extends over 15 amino acids. Using reference TRBV7-9 and TRBJ1-4 for the parts outside the CDR3, the full variable domain is DTGVSQNPRHKITKRGQNVTFRCDPISEHNRLYWYRQTLGQGPEFLTYFQNEAQLEKSRLLSDRFSAERPKGSFSTLEIQRTEQGDSAMYLCASSLQGAGNEKLFFGSGTQLSVL.